This paragraph covers one T cell receptor (beta chain) sequence. Its antigen is unidentified. Each CDR3 protein gets one entry after TCRdb re-called the 5' RACE reads with MiXCR. The sample has about 350,000 distinct CDR3 sequences; approximately 29% are singletons. The V end lost 3 bases, the J end lost 0 bases, and 30 bases lay between the germline ends. The CDR3 contains 22 residues. Germline V gene data show CDR1 as LNHDA and CDR2 as SQIVND (reference sequence). These data come from a study of T-cell memory formation after mild COVID-19. Study as a whole: TCR clusters were mostly donor specific. The study's findings and limits: In pre-infection memory, a portion of responding clones appeared, which suggested that cross-reactive memory joined.

The sample was PBMCs or a T cell subset sorted from them (not recorded which). The source is an adult woman who had mild COVID-19 (a few samples of this study predate the infection). Cell type and time point are not known. The V gene is TRBV19, the J gene TRBJ2-1, with D possibly matching TRBD2 (6 bases). The CDR3 coding sequence is TGTGCCAGTAGTATGAACTTCCTCCTCGGCCGGGAGTACCGGAGCTCCTACAATGAGCAGTTCTTC. Amino acids: CASSMNFLLGREYRSSYNEQFF. The whole variable domain, remainder taken from reference TRBV19 and TRBJ2-1, is DGGITQSPKYLFRKEGQNVTLSCEQNLNHDAMYWYRQDPGQGLRLIYYSQIVNDFQKGDIAEGYSVSREKKESFPLTVTSAQKNPTAFYLCASSMNFLLGREYRSSYNEQFFGPGTRLTVL.